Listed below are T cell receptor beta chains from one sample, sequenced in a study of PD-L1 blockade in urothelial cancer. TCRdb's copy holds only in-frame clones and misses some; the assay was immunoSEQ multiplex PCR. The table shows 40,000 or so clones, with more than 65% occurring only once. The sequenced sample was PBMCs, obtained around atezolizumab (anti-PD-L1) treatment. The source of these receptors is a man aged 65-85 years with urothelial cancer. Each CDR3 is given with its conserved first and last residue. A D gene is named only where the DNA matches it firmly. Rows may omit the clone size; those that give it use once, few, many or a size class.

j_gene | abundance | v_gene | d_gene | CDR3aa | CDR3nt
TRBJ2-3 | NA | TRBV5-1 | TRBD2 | CASRRTSGTDTQYF | TGCGCCAGCAGGAGGACTAGCGGCACAGATACGCAGTATTTT
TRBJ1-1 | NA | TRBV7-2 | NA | CASSISDEGGTEAFF | TGTGCCAGCAGCATCAGTGATGAGGGAGGGACTGAAGCTTTCTTT
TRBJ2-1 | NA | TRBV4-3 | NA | CASSQGLGQGNEQFF | TGCGCCAGCAGCCAAGGTCTAGGCCAGGGCAATGAGCAGTTCTTC
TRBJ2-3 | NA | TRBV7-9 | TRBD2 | CASSPASGADTQYF | TGTGCCAGCAGCCCAGCTAGCGGAGCCGATACGCAGTATTTT
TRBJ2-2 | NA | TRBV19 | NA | CASSIGDYTGELFF | TGTGCCAGTAGTATAGGGGACTACACCGGGGAGCTGTTTTTT
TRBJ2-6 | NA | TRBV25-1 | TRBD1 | CASRGTGGLSGANVLTF | TGTGCCAGCAGAGGGACAGGGGGCCTCTCTGGGGCCAACGTCCTGACTTTC
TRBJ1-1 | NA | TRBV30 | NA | CAWKPIGARDTEAFF | TGTGCCTGGAAGCCCATAGGGGCGCGTGACACTGAAGCTTTCTTT
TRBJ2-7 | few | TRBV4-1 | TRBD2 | CASSLTSAYSYEQYF | TGCGCCAGCAGCCTCACTAGCGCTTACTCCTACGAGCAGTACTTC
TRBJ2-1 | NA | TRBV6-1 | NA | CASRTGQSYNEQFF | TGTGCCAGCAGGACGGGACAATCCTACAATGAGCAGTTCTTC
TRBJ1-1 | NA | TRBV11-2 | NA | CASSADTGNTEAFF | TGTGCCAGCAGCGCAGACACAGGGAACACTGAAGCTTTCTTT
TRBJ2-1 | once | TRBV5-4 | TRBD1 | CASSRGQEYSNEQFF | TGTGCCAGCAGCCGAGGACAGGAGTACTCCAATGAGCAGTTCTTC
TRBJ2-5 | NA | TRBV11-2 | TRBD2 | CASSSGLAGGPETQYF | TGTGCCAGCAGCTCAGGACTAGCGGGAGGACCAGAGACCCAGTACTTC
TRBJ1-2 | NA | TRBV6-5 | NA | CASSSYPDGGNYGYTF | TGTGCCAGCAGTTCATATCCGGACGGAGGAAACTATGGCTACACCTTC
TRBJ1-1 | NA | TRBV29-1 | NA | CSVAMRQVATEAFF | TGCAGCGTTGCCATGAGACAGGTTGCCACTGAAGCTTTCTTT
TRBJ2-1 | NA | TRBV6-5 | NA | CASSNRYTGTNEQFF | TGTGCCAGCAGTAACCGATACACAGGGACCAATGAGCAGTTCTTC
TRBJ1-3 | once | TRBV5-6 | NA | CASSLDVSSGNTIYF | TGTGCCAGCAGCTTGGATGTGAGCTCTGGAAACACCATATATTTT
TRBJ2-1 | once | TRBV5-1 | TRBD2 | CASSLGLAANEQFF | TGCGCCAGCAGCTTGGGACTAGCTGCCAATGAGCAGTTCTTC
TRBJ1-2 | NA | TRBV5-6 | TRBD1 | CASSFLGTDDGYTF | TGTGCCAGCAGCTTTTTGGGGACAGATGACGGCTACACCTTC
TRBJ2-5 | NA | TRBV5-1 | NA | CASSSGLPGEDQYF | TGCGCCAGCAGCTCGGGACTGCCCGGAGAGGACCAGTACTTC
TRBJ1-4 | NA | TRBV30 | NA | CAWSPATNEKLFF | TGTGCCTGGAGCCCGGCAACTAATGAAAAACTGTTTTTT
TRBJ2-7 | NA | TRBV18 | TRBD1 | CASSPPGRTGANYEQYF | TGTGCCAGCTCACCACCGGGTAGGACAGGGGCCAACTACGAGCAGTACTTC
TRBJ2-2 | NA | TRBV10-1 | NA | CASSQLADDANTGELFF | TGCGCCAGCAGTCAACTAGCCGACGATGCCAACACCGGGGAGCTGTTTTTT
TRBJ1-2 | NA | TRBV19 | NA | CASMYREYYGYTF | TGTGCCAGTATGTACAGGGAATACTATGGCTACACCTTC
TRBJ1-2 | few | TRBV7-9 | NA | CASSLTSGLGYTF | TGTGCCAGCAGCTTAACCTCAGGCCTTGGCTACACCTTC
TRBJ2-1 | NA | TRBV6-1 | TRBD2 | CASIYSGSRKSEQFF | TGTGCCAGCATCTATAGCGGGAGTCGGAAAAGTGAGCAGTTCTTC
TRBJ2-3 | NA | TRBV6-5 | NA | CASSQLDWTDTQYF | TGTGCCAGCAGCCAACTGGACTGGACAGATACGCAGTATTTT
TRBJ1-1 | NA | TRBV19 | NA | CASTGGAAISEAFF | TGTGCCAGTACCGGCGGGGCAGCTATCTCTGAAGCTTTCTTT
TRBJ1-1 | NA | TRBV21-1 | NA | CASSPGQTIDSTEAFF | TGTGCCAGCAGCCCCGGACAGACGATAGATTCCACTGAAGCTTTCTTT
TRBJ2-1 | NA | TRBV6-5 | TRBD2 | CASRTSGISYEQFF | TGTGCCAGCAGAACTAGCGGGATATCTTACGAGCAGTTCTTC
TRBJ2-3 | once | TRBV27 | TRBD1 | CASSLRDRAPDTQYF | TGTGCCAGCAGTTTACGGGACAGGGCCCCAGATACGCAGTATTTT
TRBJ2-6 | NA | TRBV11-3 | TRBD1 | CASSLGQGSTGANVLTF | TGTGCCAGCAGCTTAGGACAGGGCTCGACTGGGGCCAACGTCCTGACTTTC
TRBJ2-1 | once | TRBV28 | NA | CASSFGGVIGDEQFF | TGTGCCAGCAGTTTTGGCGGGGTAATCGGCGATGAGCAGTTCTTC
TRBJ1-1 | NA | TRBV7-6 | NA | CASSLNEVYTEAFF | TGTGCCAGCAGCTTGAACGAGGTATACACTGAAGCTTTCTTT
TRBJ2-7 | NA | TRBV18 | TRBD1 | CASSRGQGVTYEQYF | TGTGCCAGCTCTCGGGGACAGGGGGTAACCTACGAGCAGTACTTC
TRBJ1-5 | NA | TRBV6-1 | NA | CASSENNNQPQHF | TGTGCCAGCAGTGAAAACAATAATCAGCCCCAGCATTTT
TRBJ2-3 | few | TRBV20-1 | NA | CSASLDTQYF | TGCAGTGCTAGTCTGGATACGCAGTATTTT
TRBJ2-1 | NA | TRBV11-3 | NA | CASSPTRSYNEQFF | TGTGCCAGCAGCCCGACACGCTCCTACAATGAGCAGTTCTTC
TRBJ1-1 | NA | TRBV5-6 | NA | CASSLTVNAEAFF | TGTGCCAGCAGCTTGACAGTGAACGCTGAAGCTTTCTTT
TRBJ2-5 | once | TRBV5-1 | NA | CASSFTGNDQETQYF | TGCGCCAGCAGCTTTACCGGGAACGACCAAGAGACCCAGTACTTC
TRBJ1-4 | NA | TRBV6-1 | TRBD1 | CASSEQGVSEKLFF | TGTGCCAGCAGTGAACAGGGGGTTAGTGAAAAACTGTTTTTT
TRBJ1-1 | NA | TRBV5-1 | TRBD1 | CASSPRQGSNTEAFF | TGCGCCAGCAGCCCAAGACAGGGATCGAACACTGAAGCTTTCTTT
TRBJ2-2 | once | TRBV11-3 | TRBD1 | CASSLDDRGVTGELFF | TGTGCCAGCAGCTTAGATGACAGGGGTGTCACCGGGGAGCTGTTTTTT
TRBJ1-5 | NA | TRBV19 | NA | CASSTGRENQPQHF | TGTGCCAGTAGTACTGGCAGGGAAAATCAGCCCCAGCATTTT
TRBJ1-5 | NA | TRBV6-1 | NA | CASSESYRVNQPQHF | TGTGCCAGCAGTGAATCTTACAGGGTCAATCAGCCCCAGCATTTT
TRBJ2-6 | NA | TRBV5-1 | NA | CASTRGGLVSGANVLTF | TGCGCCAGCACCAGAGGAGGACTGGTCTCTGGGGCCAACGTCCTGACTTTC
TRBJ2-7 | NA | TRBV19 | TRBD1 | CASSSQGQVDEQYF | TGTGCCAGTAGTTCCCAGGGACAGGTAGACGAGCAGTACTTC
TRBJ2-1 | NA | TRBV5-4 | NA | CASSDIGSSYNEQFF | TGTGCCAGCAGTGACATAGGGAGCTCCTACAATGAGCAGTTCTTC
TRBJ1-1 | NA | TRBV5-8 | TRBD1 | CASSSGTGWTEAFF | TGTGCCAGCAGCTCCGGGACAGGGTGGACTGAAGCTTTCTTT
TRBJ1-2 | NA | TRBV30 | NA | CAWVFLGGYTF | TGTGCCTGGGTATTCCTCGGGGGCTACACCTTC
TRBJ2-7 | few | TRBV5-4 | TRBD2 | CASSWDSGSYEQYF | TGTGCCAGCAGCTGGGATAGCGGGAGTTACGAGCAGTACTTC
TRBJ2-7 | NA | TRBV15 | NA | CATSRGRSSYEQYF | TGTGCCACCAGCAGAGGCAGGTCGTCCTACGAGCAGTACTTC
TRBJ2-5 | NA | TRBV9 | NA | CASSPRYQETQYF | TGTGCCAGCAGCCCCCGGTACCAAGAGACCCAGTACTTC
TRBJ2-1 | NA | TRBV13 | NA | CASSLERDYNEQFF | TGTGCCAGCAGCTTAGAACGGGACTACAATGAGCAGTTCTTC
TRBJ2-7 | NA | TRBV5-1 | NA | CASSLAGSGSYEQYF | TGCGCCAGCAGCTTGGCGGGGAGCGGTTCATACGAGCAGTACTTC
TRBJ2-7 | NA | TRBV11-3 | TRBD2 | CASSLGGRGSSYEQYF | TGTGCCAGCAGCTTAGGCGGGAGAGGGTCTTCCTACGAGCAGTACTTC
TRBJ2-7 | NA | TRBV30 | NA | CSWSSAGASSYEQYF | TGTTCATGGAGTTCTGCTGGGGCCAGCTCCTACGAGCAGTACTTC
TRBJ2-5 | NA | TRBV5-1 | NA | CASSLAKSTGEETQYF | TGCGCCAGCAGCTTGGCCAAGAGTACGGGAGAAGAGACCCAGTACTTC
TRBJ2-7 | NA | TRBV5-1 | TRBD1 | CASSNGQGLEQYF | TGCGCCAGCAGCAACGGACAGGGCCTAGAGCAGTACTTC
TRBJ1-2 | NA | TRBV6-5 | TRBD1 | CASSSRQGGNYGYTF | TGTGCCAGCAGTTCCCGACAGGGTGGCAACTATGGCTACACCTTC